This record looks at one T cell receptor beta chain sequence and its context. Its antigen is unknown. It has no much larger one-base neighbor in the sample; base qualities were not kept. The data belong to a study of Graves' ophthalmopathy and Graves' hyperthyroidism (dated by TCRdb to the late 2010s). Looking at the study overall: Peripheral blood samples were taken at the time of initial diagnosis, before any treatment was given. TCR beta repertoire signatures were used to distinguish Graves' ophthalmopathy from Graves' hyperthyroidism and to predict progression to ophthalmopathy. In total, around 140 blood samples were TCR-sequenced: 43 ophthalmopathy, under 80 hyperthyroidism and roughly 17 hyperthyroidism-to-ophthalmopathy patients. To explore V-J signatures that distinguish ophthalmopathy from hyperthyroidism, a discovery set of around 100 patients was enrolled, made up of under 50 with ophthalmopathy and around 60 with stable hyperthyroidism. An independent validation cohort was composed of about 20 hyperthyroidism patients and 17 patients who later progressed from hyperthyroidism to ophthalmopathy. In roughly 6 hyperthyroidism patients, the T-cell repertoires found in thyroid tissue were compared with those found in blood. Following sampling, methimazole starting at 30 mg daily was administered to hyperthyroidism patients, and high-dose intravenous methylprednisolone was administered to ophthalmopathy patients. The approximately 95 discovery patients were divided at random into training and test sets in a 7:3 ratio. The study at large found these results: In validation, the model predicted ophthalmopathy progression with 70.59% sensitivity and 72.22% specificity; approximately 12 predicted patients were CT-confirmed with GO in a median of around 6.5 months. Ophthalmopathy was separated from stable hyperthyroidism by the 13-signature model with about 90% sensitivity and around 81% specificity in cross-validation and with 80%/75% in the test set. No statistical method was used to predetermine the sample size, and group allocation was not hidden from the investigators. Most expanded thyroid clonotypes with a frequency above 0.001 also appeared in blood, which suggests that blood repertoires may reflect the immune response in the thyroid.

For repertoire sequencing, TCR beta CDR3 regions were amplified from RNA transcripts. The first round of RT-PCR was done with HTBI primers and the Qiagen OneStep RT-PCR kit, and was followed by a second round of multiplex PCR, then size selection and purification. Libraries were sequenced paired-end with 100 bp reads on an Illumina HiSeq2000. The original methods were these. SOAPnuke was used to process the reads, throwing out any read that had adapters, had uncalled bases, had a mean Phred below 15, or lacked an exact constant-primer or identifier match. High-quality paired reads were merged with COPE v1.2.5. Unique nucleotide sequences were defined as clonotypes and aligned to IMGT TRB V, D and J references using MiTCR v1.1. The analysis was limited to V-J combinations with a frequency above 0.0001, which together covered approximately 99% of repertoires. For each V-J combination, a TCR clonal expansion and chaos score was defined as F50 clonal expansion divided by the chaos observed in the TCRdist matrix. Welch's t-statistics and random forest were used to reduce features to 13 V-J combinations, which were fed into a naive Bayes classifier. Thyroid-blood repertoire similarity was quantified with the Morisita-Horn index. The public reads were reprocessed in TCRdb via fastp at Q25 and MiXCR, keeping in-frame beta chains. Identical CDR3 protein sequences are pooled into one entry, listed with their most common genes and DNA. The V and J calls, along with clone size, are taken from TCRdb and not from the paper's own processing. A total of approximately 380,000 distinct CDR3 sequences appear in this sample, 20% to 25% of them only once. Clones ranked in the top ten supply roughly 3% of the sample.

Relative to germline, V is missing 5 bases and J is missing 2 bases, with 5 bases of the junction outside any gene match. According to the germline V gene, CDR1 reads SGHTA and CDR2 reads FQGNSA. Including the terminal cysteine and phenylalanine, the CDR3 comprises 14 residues. Only CDR3 DNA remains: 42 bases, in frame from the first base. Stable hyperthyroidism was defined as no progression to ophthalmopathy within 18 months of follow-up. Hyperthyroidism patients were newly diagnosed, with disease duration under 2 months, and aged 18 to 65 years. Patients with other autoimmune diseases, uncontrolled infections, pregnancy or lactation were excluded. Diagnosis relied on clinical symptoms, serum thyroxine, TRAb, thyroid ultrasound and orbital computed tomography. Ficoll-Paque density gradient centrifugation was used to isolate PBMCs from around 10 ml of fresh peripheral blood. Total RNA was extracted using Trizol reagent, and RNA quality was checked on an Agilent 2100 Bioanalyzer.

This TCR derives from a woman between 18 and 30 years old with stable Graves' hyperthyroidism. Donor details come from another sample of the same person, matched by shared clones. The chain is encoded by TRBV7-2 joined to TRBJ2-7; a stretch of 8 junction bases matches TRBD2. Sequenced input: peripheral blood. The DNA sequence is as follows: TGTGCCAGCAGCCCGCGGGGGGAGGCCTACGAGCAGTACTTC. This sequence encodes CASSPRGEAYEQYF.